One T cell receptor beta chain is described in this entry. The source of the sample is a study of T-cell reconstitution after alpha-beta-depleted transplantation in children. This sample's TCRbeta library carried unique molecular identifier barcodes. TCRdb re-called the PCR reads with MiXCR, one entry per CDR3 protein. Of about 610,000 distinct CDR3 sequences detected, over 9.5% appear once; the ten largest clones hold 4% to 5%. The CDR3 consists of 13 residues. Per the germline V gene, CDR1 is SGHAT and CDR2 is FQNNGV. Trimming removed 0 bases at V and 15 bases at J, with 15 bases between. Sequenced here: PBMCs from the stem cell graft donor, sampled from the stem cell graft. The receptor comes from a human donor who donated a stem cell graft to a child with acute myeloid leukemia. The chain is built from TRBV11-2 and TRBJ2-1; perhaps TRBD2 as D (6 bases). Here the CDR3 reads CASSLDRLDGGFF. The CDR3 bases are TGTGCCAGCAGCTTAGATCGACTTGACGGGGGGTTCTTC.